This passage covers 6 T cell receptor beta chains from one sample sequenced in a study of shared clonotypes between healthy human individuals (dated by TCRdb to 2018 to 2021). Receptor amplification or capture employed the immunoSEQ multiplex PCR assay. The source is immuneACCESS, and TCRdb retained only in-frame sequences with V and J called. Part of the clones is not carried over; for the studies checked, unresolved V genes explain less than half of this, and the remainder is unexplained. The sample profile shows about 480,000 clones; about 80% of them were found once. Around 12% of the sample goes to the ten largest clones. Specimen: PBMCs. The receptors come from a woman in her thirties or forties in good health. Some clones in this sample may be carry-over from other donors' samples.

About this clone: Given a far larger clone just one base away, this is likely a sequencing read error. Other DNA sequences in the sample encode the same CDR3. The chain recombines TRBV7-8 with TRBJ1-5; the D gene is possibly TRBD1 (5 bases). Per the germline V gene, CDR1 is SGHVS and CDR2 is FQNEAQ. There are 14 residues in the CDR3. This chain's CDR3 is CASSGRGVRQPQHF. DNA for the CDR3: TGCGCCAGCAGCGGGAGAGGGGTTCGTCAGCCCCAGCATTTT.

DNA for the CDR3: TGTGCCAGCAGCCCTCAGCCCCAGGAGACCCAGTACTTC. It encodes CASSPQPQETQYF. The chain couples TRBV6-1 to TRBJ2-5; no clear D. The CDR3 totals 13 residues. CDR1 and CDR2 from the germline V gene are MNHNS and SASEGT. Trimming pared 6 bases from V and 5 bases from J, leaving 13 bases between.

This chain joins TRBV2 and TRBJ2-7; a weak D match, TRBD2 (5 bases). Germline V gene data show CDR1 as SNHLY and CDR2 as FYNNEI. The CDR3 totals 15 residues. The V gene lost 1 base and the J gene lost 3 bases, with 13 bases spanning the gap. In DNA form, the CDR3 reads TGTGCCAGCAGTGAAGGAGTACAAGGACTCTACGAGCAGTACTTC. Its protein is CASSEGVQGLYEQYF.

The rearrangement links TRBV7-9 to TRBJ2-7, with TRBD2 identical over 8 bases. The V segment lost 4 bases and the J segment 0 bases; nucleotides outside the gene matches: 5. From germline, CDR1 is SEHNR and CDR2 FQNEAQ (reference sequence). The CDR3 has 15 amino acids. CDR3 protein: CASSSPSGYSYEQYF. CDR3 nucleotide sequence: TGTGCCAGCAGCTCCCCTAGCGGGTACTCCTACGAGCAGTACTTC.

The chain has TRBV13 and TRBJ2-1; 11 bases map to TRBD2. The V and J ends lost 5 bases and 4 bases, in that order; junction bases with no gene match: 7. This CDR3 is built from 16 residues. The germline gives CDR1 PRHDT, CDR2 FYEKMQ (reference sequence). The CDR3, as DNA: TGTGCCAGCAGCCTAGCCCTAGCGGGGGGATACAATGAGCAGTTCTTC. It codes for CASSLALAGGYNEQFF.

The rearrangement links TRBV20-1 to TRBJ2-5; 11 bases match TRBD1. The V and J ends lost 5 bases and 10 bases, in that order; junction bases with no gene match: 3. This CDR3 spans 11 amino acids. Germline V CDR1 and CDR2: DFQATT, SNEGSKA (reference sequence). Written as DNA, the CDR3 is TGCAGTGCTGGGACAGGGGGTCTCCAGTACTTC. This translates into CSAGTGGLQYF.